The rows below give T cell receptor beta chains drawn from one sample of a study of shared clonotypes between healthy human individuals. Some clones are missing from TCRdb's copy, which holds only in-frame ones; the method was immunoSEQ multiplex PCR. Of a few hundred thousand clones in the sample, approximately 97% are singletons; the top ten hold less than 0.065%. The sequenced sample consisted of naive CD4+ T cells sorted from blood. The receptors were gathered from a woman aged 25 to 39 in good health. The conserved cysteine and the conserved F or W are not part of the CDR3 here. A D gene is named only where the DNA matches it firmly.

J gene	D gene	V gene	CDR3 protein
TRBJ2-3	TRBD2	TRBV5-1	ASSLIASGSTDTQY
TRBJ1-5	TRBD1	TRBV28	ASSPGQGKQPQH
TRBJ2-1	.	TRBV7-2	ASSQGTLWGHEQF
TRBJ1-5	.	TRBV28	ASRPDHNQPQH
TRBJ2-3	.	TRBV27	ASSRDRTPSTDTQY
TRBJ2-1	.	TRBV11-3	ASSLRLGNEQF
TRBJ1-4	.	TRBV28	ASRIGRVGKLF
TRBJ2-2	TRBD1	TRBV15	ATSRDRGTVTTGELF
TRBJ2-7	.	TRBV7-9	ASTGLGYEQY
TRBJ2-4	TRBD2	TRBV29-1	SGGYRTSGRDIQY
TRBJ2-3	.	TRBV27	ASSQRLLVADTQY
TRBJ2-3	TRBD2	TRBV25-1	ASSETGGRTDTQY
TRBJ2-1	TRBD2	TRBV28	ASSFRLGEGEQF
TRBJ1-3	.	TRBV5-1	ASSFGGVGNTIY
TRBJ2-5	TRBD2	TRBV7-2	ASSLAPGLAGVETQY
TRBJ1-1	.	TRBV25-1	ASNPGDAEAF